Listed below are T cell receptor beta chains from one sample, sequenced in a study of T cells in tuberculosis. Sequencing used immunoSEQ multiplex PCR; TCRdb keeps in-frame clones, though not all of them. Here the sample spans 60,000 or so clones, 80% to 85% being singletons. What was sequenced was CD1b-GMM tetramer-negative cells sorted from PBMCs. The receptors stem from an adult woman with latent tuberculosis. Both conserved end residues are part of each CDR3. D genes are given only for firm matches. Where a row states a size, it is once, few, many or the class of an expanded clone; other rows omit it.

size: .
V: TRBV9
D: .
J: TRBJ2-3
DNA: TGTGCCAGCAGCGTAGCGGGGACTCCCCCGGGCACAGATACGCAGTATTTT
CDR3: CASSVAGTPPGTDTQYF

size: once
V: TRBV29-1
D: TRBD1
J: TRBJ2-5
DNA: TGCAGCGTCACAATTAGTGGAACAGGGGGACTTCAAGAGACCCAGTACTTC
CDR3: CSVTISGTGGLQETQYF

size: .
V: TRBV27
D: TRBD2
J: TRBJ2-7
DNA: TGTGCCAGCCGACTAGCGGGAGCCTACGAGCAGTACTTC
CDR3: CASRLAGAYEQYF

size: .
V: TRBV6-6
D: TRBD1
J: TRBJ1-5
DNA: TGTGCCGCGGGACAGGGGAAAAATCAGCCCCAGCATTTT
CDR3: CAAGQGKNQPQHF

size: few
V: TRBV5-1
D: .
J: TRBJ2-1
DNA: TGCGCCAGCAGCCGTTCCCCGAGCTCCTACAATGAGCAGTTCTTC
CDR3: CASSRSPSSYNEQFF

size: .
V: TRBV21-1
D: .
J: TRBJ2-2
DNA: TGTGCCAGCAGACCGTCCGGGACTAGCGGAACCGGGGAGCTGTTTTTT
CDR3: CASRPSGTSGTGELFF

size: .
V: TRBV2
D: TRBD1
J: TRBJ1-1
DNA: TGTGCCAGCAGTGTTCGACAGGGCGACACTGAAGCTTTCTTT
CDR3: CASSVRQGDTEAFF

size: .
V: TRBV27
D: TRBD1
J: TRBJ1-5
DNA: TGTGCCAGCAGTTCACAATGGGGGACAGAGAATCAGCCCCAGCATTTT
CDR3: CASSSQWGTENQPQHF

size: .
V: TRBV7-6
D: TRBD2
J: TRBJ2-5
DNA: TGTGCCAGCAGCCAGGGGAGCGGGAGCACAGGGGAGACCCAGTACTTC
CDR3: CASSQGSGSTGETQYF

size: few
V: TRBV6-4
D: TRBD1
J: TRBJ1-1
DNA: TGTGCCAGCAATCAGGGGGCGAGCACTGAAGCTTTCTTT
CDR3: CASNQGASTEAFF

size: .
V: TRBV5-1
D: TRBD1
J: TRBJ2-7
DNA: TGCGCCAGCAGCTTGAACCGACAGGGGGCCTACGAGCAGTACTTC
CDR3: CASSLNRQGAYEQYF

size: few
V: TRBV28
D: .
J: TRBJ2-2
DNA: TGTGCCAGCAGTTTAGTTGGGAGTAACACCGGGGAGCTGTTTTTT
CDR3: CASSLVGSNTGELFF

size: once
V: TRBV7-7
D: TRBD1
J: TRBJ1-5
DNA: TGTGCCAGCAGCCGGACAGGGGCCAGCAATCAGCCCCAGCATTTT
CDR3: CASSRTGASNQPQHF

size: .
V: TRBV20-1
D: TRBD1
J: TRBJ1-2
DNA: TGCAGTGCCCAGATGGGACAGGGATACACCTTC
CDR3: CSAQMGQGYTF

size: .
V: TRBV6-5
D: .
J: TRBJ2-1
DNA: TGTGCCAGCAGTTACTTGGGAGATAATGAGCAGTTCTTC
CDR3: CASSYLGDNEQFF

size: once
V: TRBV18
D: TRBD1
J: TRBJ1-2
DNA: TGTGCCAGCACTACAACGTATACCAATAGGACAGGGGCGGGCGGCTACACCTTC
CDR3: CASTTTYTNRTGAGGYTF

size: .
V: TRBV7-6
D: .
J: TRBJ1-1
DNA: TGTGCCAGCAGCTTAGGGGCGAACACTGAAGCTTTCTTT
CDR3: CASSLGANTEAFF

size: .
V: TRBV9
D: TRBD1
J: TRBJ1-1
DNA: TGTGCCAGCAGCGTAGAGGACAGGCACACTGAAGCTTTCTTT
CDR3: CASSVEDRHTEAFF

size: .
V: TRBV5-4
D: .
J: TRBJ1-1
DNA: TGTGCCAGCAGCTTGGACCCGACAATGAACACTGAAGCTTTCTTT
CDR3: CASSLDPTMNTEAFF

size: .
V: TRBV12-5
D: .
J: TRBJ1-3
DNA: TGTGCTAGTGGTTTGGAAGGGGGCTCTGGAAACACCATATATTTT
CDR3: CASGLEGGSGNTIYF